Listed below are T cell receptor beta chains from one sample, sequenced in a study of identical twins. One entry per CDR3 protein, called by TCRdb with MiXCR from the 5' RACE reads. The table includes some 560,000 distinct CDR3 sequences, more than 9% detected once. In addition, the sample was reused for a study of yellow fever vaccine responses in identical twins.

The sequenced material came from PBMCs. The receptors were gathered from a woman aged 18-35 years in good health. Each CDR3 is given with its conserved first and last residue. Each record gives: J gene, V gene, clone size, D gene, CDR3 DNA, CDR3 protein. D genes are given only for firm matches. The size entry is marked missing in some rows and otherwise reads once, few, many or a size class.

>TRBJ2-2|TRBV24-1|.|TRBD1
TGTGCCACCAGTGCCCGGGACAGGGCCACCGGGGAGCTGTTTTTT
CATSARDRATGELFF
>TRBJ2-2|TRBV5-6|many|TRBD1
TGTGCCAGCAGCTTTTTCAAACAGGGGTCGGGCACCGGGGAGCTGTTTTTT
CASSFFKQGSGTGELFF
>TRBJ2-5|TRBV4-1|.|.
TGCGCCAGCAGCCAAGAGTTTCCGGGGGCGAGGGTCCAAGAGACCCAGTACTTC
CASSQEFPGARVQETQYF
>TRBJ2-3|TRBV5-6|.|TRBD2
TGTGCCGGTGGGACTAGCGGTTTAATAGATACGCAGTATTTT
CAGGTSGLIDTQYF
>TRBJ2-2|TRBV6-2/TRBV6-3|many|.
TGTGCCATACCACAGGGAAGCTCGAACACCGGGGAGCTGTTTTTT
CAIPQGSSNTGELFF
>TRBJ2-7|TRBV7-6|few|TRBD1
TGTGCCAGCAGCATCACAGGGACAGCCTACGAGCAGTACTTC
CASSITGTAYEQYF
>TRBJ2-1|TRBV7-9|few|TRBD1
TGTGCCAGCAGCTTCTCCGGGACAGGGGGTTACCGTGAGCAGTTCTTC
CASSFSGTGGYREQFF
>TRBJ2-2|TRBV29-1|many|.
TGCAGCGCCCTATGGGTACAGGGTAACACCGGGGAGCTGTTTTTT
CSALWVQGNTGELFF
>TRBJ2-7|TRBV29-1|many|.
TGCAGCGTTGTGATTCTAGGGGAGTCAAACTACGAGCAGTACTTC
CSVVILGESNYEQYF
>TRBJ1-6|TRBV7-2|.|TRBD1
TGTGCCAGCAGCTTAGACCGCAGGGGGGATCTCCACTTT
CASSLDRRGDLHF
>TRBJ1-2|TRBV20-1|.|.
TGCAGTGCTAGAGAACCGTCTGGGCGCTATGGCTACACCTTC
CSAREPSGRYGYTF
>TRBJ2-5|TRBV6-5|few|TRBD2
TGTGCCAGCAGTTGGGGGTCCCCGACTAGCGGGGGAAGGGAAGAGACCCAGTACTTC
CASSWGSPTSGGREETQYF
>TRBJ2-5|TRBV29-1|few|.
TGCAGCGGGGACACCGGACAAGAGACCCAGTACTTC
CSGDTGQETQYF
>TRBJ2-1|TRBV7-7|many|TRBD2
TGTGCTAGCAGCTTAGCGGGGGGGGGAATGGATGAGCAGTTCTTC
CASSLAGGGMDEQFF
>TRBJ2-2|TRBV7-2|.|.
TGTGCCAGCAGCGCGAGGACCAGCACCGGGGAGCTGTTTTTT
CASSARTSTGELFF
>TRBJ2-5|TRBV10-3|many|.
TGTGCCACTTCGAGGGGGGTCTCGGAGACCCAGTACTTC
CATSRGVSETQYF
>TRBJ2-1|TRBV12-3/TRBV12-4|few|.
TGTGCCAGCAGTTTGATTAGCGCTGAGCAGTTCTTC
CASSLISAEQFF
>TRBJ2-1|TRBV12-3/TRBV12-4|few|.
TGTGCCAGCAGTCCCATAGTAGGGGAGAGGTACAATGAGCAGTTCTTC
CASSPIVGERYNEQFF
>TRBJ2-5|TRBV5-1|few|TRBD1
TGCGCCAGCAGCAACTACAGGGGGCGAGCCGGAGAGACCCAGTACTTC
CASSNYRGRAGETQYF
>TRBJ2-7|TRBV4-3|few|.
TGCGCCAGCAGCCAAGACTCTGACCCTACGACGCAGTACTTC
CASSQDSDPTTQYF
>TRBJ1-2|TRBV5-1|.|TRBD1
TGCGCCAGCTCCGGGGACAGGGACTATGGCTACACCTTC
CASSGDRDYGYTF
>TRBJ2-7|TRBV12-3/TRBV12-4|many|.
TGTGCCAGCAGTTCAGGACGGGGAGCCTACGAGCAGTACTTC
CASSSGRGAYEQYF
>TRBJ2-3|TRBV24-1|many|TRBD2
TGTGCCACCAGTGATTCCCTAAGCGGGAGGTTGACAGATACGCAGTATTTT
CATSDSLSGRLTDTQYF
>TRBJ2-7|TRBV4-3|many|TRBD1
TGCGCCAGCAGCGGGACAGGGGCCAAGGGCTACTACGAGCAGTACTTC
CASSGTGAKGYYEQYF
>TRBJ2-1|TRBV10-1|.|TRBD2
TGCGCCAGCAGTGAGTCTATTGGACTAGCGGGAGCCTACCTTGAGCAGTTCTTC
CASSESIGLAGAYLEQFF
>TRBJ2-5|TRBV7-9|few|TRBD1
TGTGCCAGCAGCGTCAGGGGGCTCGAAGAGACCCAGTACTTC
CASSVRGLEETQYF
>TRBJ2-1|TRBV28|.|.
TGTGCCAGCACAACTCCCGGGGTCTACAATGAGCAGTTCTTC
CASTTPGVYNEQFF
>TRBJ2-2|TRBV4-3|few|.
TGCGCCAGCAGCCAAGACAGGATGAACACCGGGGAGCTGTTTTTT
CASSQDRMNTGELFF
>TRBJ2-1|TRBV5-1|few|TRBD1
TGCGCCAGCAGCCAGCCGGGACAGGGATCCTATGAGCAGTTCTTC
CASSQPGQGSYEQFF
>TRBJ1-5|TRBV29-1|.|TRBD1
TGCAGCGTTGAAAGACAGGGGAGCAATCAGCCCCAGCATTTT
CSVERQGSNQPQHF
>TRBJ2-3|TRBV15|few|TRBD2
TGTGCCACCAGCAAGAGTACCGGGACTAGCGGAAACCCCTTCACAGATACGCAGTATTTT
CATSKSTGTSGNPFTDTQYF